One and the same sample provided the 27 T cell receptor beta chains below, sequenced in a study of blood T cell repertoires in COVID-19. Produced via immunoSEQ multiplex PCR; TCRdb's table is partial and in-frame only. The sample records about 80,000 clones, about four fifths being singletons. Sequenced: peripheral blood. The origin of the receptors is a human donor in a cohort sampled during active COVID-19.

On this clone itself: The limits of the CDR3 on the DNA are not certain, so only TCRdb's listed CDR3 is given. The chain carries TRBV27 and TRBJ1-2; the table's D call, TRBD1, was not checked against the DNA. The CDR3 length equals 15 residues, ends included. CDR1 is MNHEY and CDR2 is SMNVEV in the germline V gene (reference sequence). The CDR3 reads CASSSSDTSNYGYTF.

The J gene is TRBJ1-6, the V gene TRBV5-5; 7 bases match TRBD1. Germline-derived CDR1 and CDR2 are SGHKS and YYEKEE (reference sequence). V shed 4 bases and J 15 bases; nucleotides not matched to a gene: 10. The CDR3 contains 13 residues. CDR3 residues: CASSPGGDRNLHF. CDR3 DNA sequence: TGTGCCAGCAGCCCTGGAGGGGACAGAAACCTCCACTTT.

This chain uses TRBV4-1 with TRBJ1-1, with unresolved D. The V and J ends lost 4 bases and 0 bases respectively, with 9 bases between them. Germline V gives CDR1 MGHRA, CDR2 YSYEKL. CDR3 length: 14 amino acids. The CDR3 loop is CASSRGEMNTEAFF. As DNA, the CDR3 is TGCGCCAGCAGCCGCGGGGAGATGAACACTGAAGCTTTCTTT.

V is TRBV7-9 and J is TRBJ1-1; the match to TRBD1 covers 8 bases. Germline V CDR1 and CDR2: SEHNR, FQNEAQ (reference sequence). The CDR3 consists of 16 residues. The ends lost 5 bases at V and 3 bases at J; junction bases unmatched: 11. CDR3 nucleotide sequence: TGTGCCAGCAGCCCAGAGGCGACAGGGGTAGACACTGAAGCTTTCTTT. Translation: CASSPEATGVDTEAFF. The full variable domain, completed using reference TRBV7-9 and TRBJ1-1, is DTGVSQNPRHKITKRGQNVTFRCDPISEHNRLYWYRQTLGQGPEFLTYFQNEAQLEKSRLLSDRFSAERPKGSFSTLEIQRTEQGDSAMYLCASSPEATGVDTEAFFGQGTRLTVV.

V usage is TRBV6-1 and J usage is TRBJ2-3, with TRBD1 identical over 7 bases. The CDR3 contains 17 residues. Germline-derived CDR1 and CDR2 are MNHNS and SASEGT. V dropped 2 bases and J dropped 1; count of bases not matched to a gene: 9. The CDR3 nucleotides read TGTGCCAGCAGTGAACGAAGGGGGCCCGGAGGCACAGATACGCAGTATTTT. Translation: CASSERRGPGGTDTQYF.

There are a few counts of this clone. The CDR3 reads CSALTGQGQDTQYF. Written as DNA, the CDR3 is TGCAGCGCCCTCACTGGACAGGGGCAGGATACGCAGTATTTT. J is TRBJ2-3 and V is TRBV29-1, with TRBD1 matching 9 bases. V gave up 7 bases and J gave up 6 bases; unmatched junction bases: 11. Per germline, CDR1 SQVTM and CDR2 ANQGSEA. The CDR3 extends over 14 amino acids.

The chain couples TRBV7-9 to TRBJ2-5; TRBD2 matches 12 bases. V lost 3 bases to trimming and J lost 1 base; unmatched junction nucleotides: 12. Germline V gene data show CDR1 as SEHNR and CDR2 as FQNEAQ (reference sequence). The CDR3 totals 19 residues. CDR3 DNA sequence: TGTGCCAGCAGCTTTGCGACTAGCGGGGGCCCCGTAAGCCAAGAGACCCAGTACTTC. It specifies CASSFATSGGPVSQETQYF.

This clone was detected many times. The rearrangement joins TRBV28 to TRBJ2-5; D might be TRBD1 (5 bases). V was cut by 2 bases and J by 3 bases, with 13 bases left in between. This CDR3 contains 15 residues. Per germline, CDR1 MDHEN and CDR2 SYDVKM. CDR3 protein: CASSLSRVGKETQYF. The CDR3 DNA follows: TGTGCCAGCAGTTTAAGCAGGGTGGGAAAAGAGACCCAGTACTTC.

The chain couples TRBV20-1 to TRBJ2-1; TRBD2 might be the D (6 bases). Germline V CDR1 and CDR2: DFQATT, SNEGSKA (reference sequence). This CDR3 is built from 10 residues. CDR3 protein: CRPEGNEQFF. DNA for the CDR3: TGCAGACCGGAGGGCAATGAGCAGTTCTTC.

The chain uses TRBV7-6 and TRBJ1-2; D is undetermined. The germline V gene encodes CDR1 SGHVS and CDR2 FNYEAQ. The CDR3 has 14 residues. V was clipped by 1 base and J by 4 bases, with 10 bases between them. CDR3 coding DNA: TGTGCCAGCAGCTTAGATTTCGGAGCCTATGGCTACACCTTC. It codes for CASSLDFGAYGYTF. The variable domain in full, completed from reference TRBV7-6 and TRBJ1-2, reads GAGVSQSPRYKVTKRGQDVALRCDPISGHVSLYWYRQALGQGPEFLTYFNYEAQQDKSGLPNDRFSAERPEGSISTLTIQRTEQRDSAMYRCASSLDFGAYGYTFGSGTRLTVV.

The chain is built from TRBV27 and TRBJ1-1; possibly TRBD1 for D (5 bases). This CDR3 spans 16 amino acids. Per germline, CDR1 MNHEY and CDR2 SMNVEV (reference sequence). V lost 5 bases and J lost 3, with 19 bases in between. DNA for the CDR3: TGTGCCAGCAGTGCCCCTCCTGGGGGGTTCGACACTGAAGCTTTCTTT. It translates to CASSAPPGGFDTEAFF.

This clone showed up just once. The chain has TRBV5-4 and TRBJ2-2; possibly TRBD2 for D (6 bases). CDR1 SGHNT and CDR2 YYREEE come from the germline V gene (reference sequence). CDR3 length: 14 residues. V lost 3 bases and J lost 2, with 8 bases in between. Here the CDR3 DNA reads TGTGCCAGCAGCTGGGACTCAAACACCGGGGAGCTGTTTTTT. It codes for CASSWDSNTGELFF. The full variable domain, with the rest looked up from reference TRBV5-4 and TRBJ2-2, is ETGVTQSPTHLIKTRGQQVTLRCSSQSGHNTVSWYQQALGQGPQFIFQYYREEENGRGNFPPRFSGLQFPNYSSELNVNALELDDSALYLCASSWDSNTGELFFGEGSRLTVL.

This clone was seen only once. This chain uses TRBV6-6 with TRBJ1-5; perhaps TRBD1 as D (5 bases). Per the germline V gene, CDR1 is MNHNY and CDR2 is SVGAGI (reference sequence). V was clipped by 2 bases and J by 0 bases, with 11 bases between them. There are 16 residues in the CDR3. This CDR3 reads CASSYRAGDSNQPQHF. The CDR3, as DNA: TGTGCCAGCAGTTACCGGGCGGGGGATAGCAATCAGCCCCAGCATTTT.

The rearrangement uses TRBV10-3 and TRBJ2-5, with 11 bases lining up with TRBD1. The CDR3 runs 18 residues. The ends lost 0 bases at V and 5 bases at J; junction bases unmatched: 11. Germline V lookup: CDR1 ENHRY, CDR2 SYGVKD. CDR3 protein: CAISESTRTGGSGETQYF. The CDR3 bases are TGTGCCATCAGTGAGTCGACTCGGACAGGGGGCTCAGGGGAGACCCAGTACTTC.

J is TRBJ2-3 and V is TRBV1; TRBD2 was called by the table and not checked on the DNA. TRBV1 is described as a pseudogene. The CDR3 length is 20 residues. This chain's CDR3 is CTSSRCLGLGLTRSTDTQYF. DNA for the CDR3: TGCACCAGCAGCCGATGCCTAGGACTAGGCCTTACCCGTAGCACAGATACGCAGTATTTT.

The sample holds one count of this clone. This chain joins TRBV28 and TRBJ1-4, with D uncertain. V was pared by 5 bases and J by 4 bases, with 8 bases between. The CDR3 runs 13 residues. Germline V gene sequence: CDR1 MDHEN, CDR2 SYDVKM. In DNA, the CDR3 is TGTGCCAGCAGTCGAACAGTTAATGAAAAACTGTTTTTT. It specifies CASSRTVNEKLFF.

This clone was observed once. The chain recombines TRBV6-6 with TRBJ1-1; no clear D. CDR1 is MNHNY and CDR2 is SVGAGI in the germline V gene (reference sequence). This CDR3 contains 13 residues. Trimming left V 5 bases short and J 1 base short, with 8 bases between. The CDR3 coding sequence is TGTGCCAGCAGTAGGACTGAGAACACTGAAGCTTTCTTT. It translates to CASSRTENTEAFF.

The chain employs TRBV11-3 and TRBJ1-2; 7 bases align to TRBD1. CDR1 SGHNT and CDR2 YENEEA come from the germline V gene. The CDR3 sequence is 15 residues long. V shed 0 bases, J shed 9 bases, and the junction held 10 bases outside the gene matches. The CDR3 nucleotides read TGTGCCAGCAGCTTAGACGGGGACAGCTCCGACAGCTACACCTTC. Protein: CASSLDGDSSDSYTF.

Only one count was recorded for this clone. J is TRBJ2-2 and V is TRBV6-1; possible D gene TRBD1, 6 bases. Germline CDR1 MNHNS, CDR2 SASEGT. Trimming took off 3 bases at V and 4 bases at J, with 9 bases between the two ends. The CDR3 totals 14 residues. The CDR3 loop reads CASSDRGSTGELFF. The DNA for the CDR3 is TGTGCCAGCAGTGACAGGGGTAGCACCGGGGAGCTGTTTTTT.

This clone occurred a few times. The gene calls are TRBV6-5 and TRBJ2-7; 8 bases align to TRBD2. V lost 6 bases and J lost 1; bases outside the gene matches: 2. Germline V gene lookup returns CDR1 MNHEY and CDR2 SVGAGI. The CDR3 extends over 13 amino acids. The CDR3 region is CASRSSGSYEQYF. CDR3 nucleotide sequence: TGTGCCAGCAGGTCTAGCGGGTCCTACGAGCAGTACTTC.

The chain couples TRBV7-9 to TRBJ2-3; D ambiguous. Trimming pared 6 bases from V and 2 bases from J, leaving 3 bases between. The CDR3 extends over 11 amino acids. CDR1 and CDR2 from the germline V gene are SEHNR and FQNEAQ (reference sequence). CDR3 amino acids: CASRYTDTQYF. In DNA, the CDR3 is TGTGCCAGCAGATACACAGATACGCAGTATTTT.

This rearrangement joins TRBV4-2 to TRBJ1-1; D is unresolved. The CDR3 runs to 18 residues. The germline V gene has CDR1 LGHNA and CDR2 YNFKEQ. The ends were cut back, 4 bases at V and 0 bases at J, with 21 bases in the middle. CDR3 coding DNA: TGTGCCAGCAGCCTGAGGCAACAGAGGGTATTGGTGAACACTGAAGCTTTCTTT. Residues: CASSLRQQRVLVNTEAFF.

The V call is TRBV5-1, the J call TRBJ1-1; perhaps TRBD1 as D (6 bases). The CDR3 covers 15 residues. Trimming left V 4 bases short and J 1 base short, with 14 bases between. Per the germline V gene, CDR1 is SGHRS and CDR2 is YFSETQ. Here the CDR3 reads CASSPRGQGNTEAFF. DNA of the CDR3: TGCGCCAGCAGCCCCCGGGGACAAGGGAACACTGAAGCTTTCTTT.

The J gene is TRBJ2-7, the V gene TRBV6-2 or TRBV6-3; D gene uncertain. The germline V gene encodes CDR1 MNHEY and CDR2 SVGEGT. This CDR3 is 12 amino acids long. Trimming removed 1 base from V and 3 bases from J, with 4 bases in between. In DNA form, the CDR3 reads TGTGCCAGCAGTTACTTCCTCTACGAGCAGTACTTC. Protein product: CASSYFLYEQYF.

The rearrangement joins TRBV6-5 to TRBJ1-5; possible D gene TRBD1, 6 bases. The V gene lost 9 bases and the J gene lost 7 bases, with 22 bases spanning the gap. Germline lookup yields CDR1 MNHEY and CDR2 SVGAGI. The CDR3 is 15 residues long. The CDR3 reads CASSLSGTMAQPQHF. CDR3 DNA sequence: TGTGCCAGTTCACTTTCCGGGACAATGGCCCAGCCCCAGCATTTT.

The gene calls are TRBV18 and TRBJ2-3, with TRBD2 matching 11 bases. In germline, CDR1 is KGHSH, CDR2 LQKENI. The V gene end was trimmed by 1 base and the J gene end by 8 bases; junction bases not matched to a gene: 11. The CDR3 is 17 residues long. In nucleotides, the CDR3 is TGTGCCAGCTCACCACTTCTAGCGGGAGGAGGGATAAGTACGCAGTATTTT. It specifies CASSPLLAGGGISTQYF.

The rearrangement links TRBV5-1 to TRBJ2-3; 7 bases are a match to TRBD1. This CDR3 comprises 15 residues. The V and J ends lost 5 bases and 0 bases, in that order; junction bases with no gene match: 6. Germline V lookup: CDR1 SGHRS, CDR2 YFSETQ. CDR3 sequence: CASRDRASSTDTQYF. The CDR3 DNA reads as TGCGCCAGCAGAGACAGGGCATCTAGCACAGATACGCAGTATTTT.